These T cell receptor beta chains were read from a single sample in a study of blood T cell repertoires in COVID-19. The method was immunoSEQ multiplex PCR; TCRdb's version includes in-frame clones alone and lacks a portion of them. Of 150,000 to 200,000 clones listed, more than 60% are singletons. The sequenced sample consisted of peripheral blood. The receptors derive from a middle-aged man who had recovered from COVID-19. CDR3s include the opening cysteine and the closing phenylalanine or tryptophan. D genes are given only for firm matches. Some rows mark clone size as missing; the rest say once, few, many or name a class of expanded clone.

CASSPRQTADPNSPLHF TRBV5-1 . TRBJ1-6 .
CSASSSGTGADTQYF TRBV20-1 . TRBJ2-3 TRBD1
CASSSWGQVSSNEQFF TRBV28 . TRBJ2-1 TRBD1
CSVLRPRGQEDYGYTF TRBV29-1 once TRBJ1-2 TRBD1
CASGLGRGEYGYTF TRBV12-5 . TRBJ1-2 .
CASSRQAQYF TRBV12-3/TRBV12-4 few TRBJ2-7 .
CASSFLSGGINEQFF TRBV28 . TRBJ2-1 TRBD1
CACTTGTGGEKLFF TRBV30 . TRBJ1-4 TRBD1
CASSWTGGGNRGGQPQHF TRBV28 . TRBJ1-5 TRBD1
CASSQRGTGSGYTF TRBV7-2 . TRBJ1-2 TRBD1
CASSIIGTAPSGANVLTF TRBV18 once TRBJ2-6 TRBD1
CATSRAPPSGSYEQYF TRBV15 . TRBJ2-7 TRBD2
CASSLVPLGASNQPQHF TRBV7-2 once TRBJ1-5 .
CAWKLSLLAGGENTGELFF TRBV30 . TRBJ2-2 TRBD2
CASNYLCLTDKSPQHF TRBV9 . TRBJ1-5 .
CASSYSAGNNQPQHF TRBV6-5 . TRBJ1-5 .
CASSSRLAGGEDTQYF TRBV18 . TRBJ2-3 TRBD2
CASRGQGNTEAFF TRBV12-3/TRBV12-4 . TRBJ1-1 TRBD1
CASSSGSGGNTIYF TRBV9 once TRBJ1-3 .
CASSVGDLRGTDTQYF TRBV9 . TRBJ2-3 .
CARAGEGNYGYTF TRBV2 . TRBJ1-2 .
CASSQADTRQETQYF TRBV14 . TRBJ2-5 .
CASSSQVNTEAFF TRBV6-5 . TRBJ1-1 .
CASSSNPGPYEQYF TRBV11-1 . TRBJ2-7 .
CASSLQGARVPVNTEAFF TRBV18 . TRBJ1-1 TRBD1
CASSQVGDINYGYTF TRBV4-2 . TRBJ1-2 .
CASSFGTSHEQYF TRBV5-6 many TRBJ2-7 .
CASSQGLVSYEQYF TRBV6-5 . TRBJ2-7 .
CASSRIRSSGNTDTQYF TRBV28 many TRBJ2-3 .
CASSKDRGIFAETQYF TRBV19 . TRBJ2-5 TRBD1
CASSQFQGASNHQPQHF TRBV4-1 few TRBJ1-5 TRBD1
CSGHRGLSTEAFF TRBV29-1 . TRBJ1-1 TRBD1
CASRNRAMFGSGSRHNEQFF TRBV27 few TRBJ2-1 TRBD2
CASSQGTRIETQYF TRBV14 . TRBJ2-5 .
CASSLRLPSGDYEQYF TRBV4-1 . TRBJ2-7 .
CASGTSGRHPTDTQYF TRBV19 . TRBJ2-3 TRBD2
CASSPDNPRDSSYNEQFF TRBV7-9 few TRBJ2-1 .
CASSPVSGANVLTF TRBV3-1/TRBV3-2 . TRBJ2-6 .
CASSQETHNSPLHF TRBV3-1/TRBV3-2 . TRBJ1-6 .
CASSVESSGLRGTQYF TRBV6-2/TRBV6-3 . TRBJ2-5 TRBD2
CASSLDTNYGYTF TRBV7-2 few TRBJ1-2 .
CASSFEGQGFHEQFF TRBV5-1 . TRBJ2-1 TRBD1
CASSGRLEQFF TRBV19 . TRBJ2-1 .
CASSIGPWSARGTQYF TRBV19 once TRBJ2-5 .
CASPPDGGTPSEQYF TRBV6-5 few TRBJ2-7 .
CASGRQGGGKDGYTF TRBV9 . TRBJ1-2 TRBD1
CASSPGTPATNEKLFF TRBV3-1/TRBV3-2 . TRBJ1-4 .